The 6 T cell receptor beta chains below all came from one sample that was sequenced in a study of blood T cell repertoires in COVID-19. Method: immunoSEQ multiplex PCR; TCRdb's copy keeps in-frame clones and lacks some. Of tens of thousands of clones listed, 80% to 95% were seen once; the top ten hold over 2%. Specimen: peripheral blood. Every receptor here comes from a man aged 55 to 69 with acute or convalescent COVID-19.

V is TRBV6-4 and J is TRBJ2-1; TRBD2 aligns across 15 bases. The germline V gene has CDR1 MRHNA and CDR2 SNTAGT. The CDR3 sequence is 17 residues long. V lost 2 bases, J lost 9 bases, and 8 bases stayed unmatched. The CDR3 DNA is TGTGCCAGCAGTGACACCCGGACTAGCGGGAGGGCATCTGAGCAGTTCTTC. It yields the protein CASSDTRTSGRASEQFF.

This rearrangement joins TRBV10-3 to TRBJ1-5; 10 positions agree with TRBD1. Germline CDR1 is ENHRY and CDR2 is SYGVKD. This CDR3 has 14 residues. V shed 4 bases and J 4 bases; nucleotides not matched to a gene: 1. The CDR3 is CAISGTGGNQPQHF. Here the CDR3 DNA reads TGTGCCATCAGTGGGACAGGGGGGAATCAGCCCCAGCATTTT.

This sequence joins TRBV2 and TRBJ1-5, with 9 positions matching TRBD1. V shed 1 base and J 8 bases; nucleotides not matched to a gene: 6. Germline V gene lookup returns CDR1 SNHLY and CDR2 FYNNEI. The CDR3 is made up of 15 amino acids. The CDR3 protein is CASSEEGTGWKPQHF. As DNA, the CDR3 is TGTGCCAGCAGTGAAGAAGGGACAGGGTGGAAGCCCCAGCATTTT.

The chain uses TRBV7-2 and TRBJ2-1; a possible D gene is TRBD1 (6 bases). Trimming cost V 1 base and J 2 bases, with 12 bases left between them. Per germline, CDR1 SGHTA and CDR2 FQGNSA. The CDR3 is 16 amino acids. The CDR3 coding sequence is TGTGCCAGCAGCTTAGGGCAGGCAGGGGCCTACAATGAGCAGTTCTTC. It codes for CASSLGQAGAYNEQFF.

J is TRBJ2-5 and V is TRBV5-1; the D gene is possibly TRBD1 (6 bases). Germline CDR1 is SGHRS and CDR2 is YFSETQ. The CDR3 loop spans 14 amino acids. The V gene lost 2 bases and the J gene lost 1 base, with 9 bases spanning the gap. For the CDR3, the DNA is TGCGCCAGCAGCTTACCAGGGGCCCAAGAGACCCAGTACTTC. Protein product: CASSLPGAQETQYF.

The chain has TRBV19 and TRBJ2-1, with TRBD1 matching over 7 bases. The junction had 9 bases not matched to a gene; V was cut back by 10 bases and J by 3 bases. CDR1 LNHDA and CDR2 SQIVND come from the germline V gene (reference sequence). There are 14 residues in the CDR3. The chain's CDR3 is CAISTGTGYNEQFF. As DNA, the CDR3 is TGTGCCATCTCGACAGGGACGGGCTACAATGAGCAGTTCTTC.